The entry below describes one TCR beta chain. This receptor's antigen is unknown. Base qualities are not recorded, but no much larger clone differs from it by a single base. This record belongs to a study of identical twins (dated by TCRdb to between 2015 and 2016). Broadly, across the study: TCR alpha and beta repertoires from monozygotic twins, unrelated adults of various ages and cord blood were deep-sequenced to test whether fetal clonotypes persist. To rule out contamination, replicate twin experiments were performed at different times with different library preparation protocols.

Only healthy Caucasian donors were included. The twin cohort consisted of three pairs of female monozygotic twins, all aged roughly 18 to 29 years. Peripheral blood mononuclear cells were used as the source from which RNA for TCR libraries was isolated. Library preparation was by 5' RACE. Sequencing relied on an Illumina HiSeq 2000. A universal primer binding site was added through template switching, and the final cDNA carried a unique molecular identifier so that TCR cDNA molecules could be counted accurately. First-strand cDNA for TCR alpha and beta chains was synthesized from specific primers in the conserved constant-segment region. To control for contamination, every cDNA library was double barcoded, receiving both a SMART-Mk sample barcode and Illumina barcodes. TruSeq adapter sequences and Illumina sample barcodes were added in two successive PCR steps. Sequencing of the TCR alpha and beta cDNA libraries was done on the Illumina HiSeq platform using custom primers. For the original study's pipeline: MiGEC processed the raw reads to extract unique molecular identifiers, while MiXCR was used to determine the CDR3 positions. For each individual, recombination models were inferred using an EM algorithm with the repgenHMM and IGoR tools. Shared clonotype analysis was performed with the tcR package in R, normalizing sharing by the product of cloneset sizes. To study raw recombination free of thymic and clonal selection effects, out-of-frame nonproductive sequences were analyzed. TCRdb took the public reads, trimmed them with fastp at Q25, ran MiXCR for clone calling and kept in-frame beta chains. Each CDR3 protein gets just one entry, which takes the most common genes and DNA from the rows behind it. These V and J calls derive from TCRdb rather than the authors' analysis. Within this sample are around 690,000 distinct CDR3 sequences, with roughly 20% of them counted one time only. The ten largest clones take up 4.3% of the sample.

Taken from the germline V gene (reference sequence), the CDR1 and CDR2 loops are SGHNT and YYREEE. After removal of 0 bases from V and 6 bases from J, the junction retains 5 bases not matched to a gene. Measured from the cysteine to the phenylalanine, the CDR3 is 15 residues long. This entry keeps only the CDR3 DNA: 45 bases, framed from base 1. Study-wide findings and limitations: Recombination models systematically underestimated out-of-frame TCR alpha sharing in monozygotic twins but agreed with sharing between unrelated individuals. Zero-insertion analyses could be partly confounded by invariant T cells such as MAIT and iNKT, though diverse VJ usage argued against such confounding for most clonotypes. In beta out-of-frame sequences, excess twin sharing was weaker, because having fewer shared sequences lowered the signal-to-noise ratio. Because the same donors could not be followed over many years, the conclusions depended on cross-sectional statistical analysis. Compared with coincidental sharing between unrelated individuals, an excess of low generation-probability sequences was observed among out-of-frame TCR alpha sequences shared between twins. Fewer insertions were carried by abundant cord blood beta clonotypes; a weaker similar trend was observed in young adult naive repertoires, while no such trend was observed in memory repertoires.

A further study also used this sample, focusing on T cells expressing NK-cell markers. Per the second study: TCR beta-chain repertoires were profiled in sorted CD3+CD56+NKG2C+, CD3+CD56+NKG2C- and CD3+CD56-NKG2C+ T-cell subsets from several donors. Among the eight sequenced donors, seven were HCMV-seropositive and one was HCMV-seronegative. To restrict sorting to alphabetaTCR-expressing T cells, an anti-gammadeltaTCR antibody was added in several experiments. In six donors, the dominant CD3+CD56+NKG2C+ clonotypes were among the top 10 CD8+ clonotypes and accounted for about 1.0-7.0% of CD8+ T cells. Those dominant clonotypes were again the most abundant among CD3+CD56-NKG2C+ cells in four donors, at about 28.3-65%. Whether the expanded NKG2C-expressing T cell clones were specific for HCMV antigens was left unclear. All eight donors whose samples were sequenced were randomly selected healthy volunteers, three of them men and five women. To determine HCMV serostatus, a commercial ELISA kit was used to detect HCMV-specific IgG in serum. For over five donors, bulk peripheral blood T-cell repertoires were also sequenced from unsorted PBMC. MIGEC was used to demultiplex reads and group reads by UMI, and MiTCR was used to assemble and quantify clonotypes. Only TCR cDNA sequences supported by at least two reads were kept to exclude erroneous sequences. The tcR package was used for downstream repertoire analysis, with clonotypes matched between fractions based on CDR3 nucleotide sequence plus V segment. VDJmatch was used to annotate antigen specificity against VDJdb, with one amino acid substitution in CDR3 allowed.

The sequenced material came from PBMCs. The sequence was obtained from a woman aged 18-29 years in good health. The rearranged chain carries TRBV5-4 and TRBJ2-4, with 8 bases aligning to TRBD2. In nucleotides, the sequence is TGTGCCAGCAGCTTGGACGGGGGGGTCGGAAACATTCAGTACTTC. Its amino acids are CASSLDGGVGNIQYF.